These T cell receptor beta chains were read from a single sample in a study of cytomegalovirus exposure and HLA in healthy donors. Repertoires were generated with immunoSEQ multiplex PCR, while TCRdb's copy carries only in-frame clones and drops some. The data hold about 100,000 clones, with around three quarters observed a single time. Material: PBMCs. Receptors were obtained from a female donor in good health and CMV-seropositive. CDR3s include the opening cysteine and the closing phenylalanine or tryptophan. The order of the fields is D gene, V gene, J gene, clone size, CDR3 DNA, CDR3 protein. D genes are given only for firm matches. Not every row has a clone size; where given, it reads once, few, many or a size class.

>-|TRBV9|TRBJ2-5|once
TGTGCCAGCAGCGCCTTGGGGGACTCTATTTTGCAAGAGACCCAGTACTTC
CASSALGDSILQETQYF
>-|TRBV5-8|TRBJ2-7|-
TGTGCCAGCAAAGGATCGGGAACCCACGAGCAGTACTTC
CASKGSGTHEQYF
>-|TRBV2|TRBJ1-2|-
TGTGCCAGCAGGCGGGTCGGAAGCTACACCTTC
CASRRVGSYTF
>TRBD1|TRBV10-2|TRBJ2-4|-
TGCGCCAGCAGTGATCCGGGACAGGGGGCTGAAAACAGTCAGTACTTC
CASSDPGQGAENSQYF
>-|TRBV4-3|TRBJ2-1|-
TGCGCCAGCAGCCAGGGGGGGCGAGGGGATGAGCAGTTCTTC
CASSQGGRGDEQFF
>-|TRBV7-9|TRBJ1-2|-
TGTGCCAGCAGCTTAGATGCGGGGTTGGTTGGCTACACCTTC
CASSLDAGLVGYTF
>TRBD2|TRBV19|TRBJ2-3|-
TGTGCCAGTAGCCTTCTAGCGGGGGCCACAGATACGCAGTATTTT
CASSLLAGATDTQYF
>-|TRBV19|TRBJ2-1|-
TGTGCCAGTAGTATCCCCTCGGGTTTAGCGCTGTTCTTC
CASSIPSGLALFF
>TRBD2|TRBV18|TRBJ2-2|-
TGTGCCAGCTCATCCGGACTAGGAAGCACCGGGGAGCTGTTTTTT
CASSSGLGSTGELFF
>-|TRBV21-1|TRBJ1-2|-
TGTGCCAGCAGGAGGGACAGAACCTATGGCTACACCTTC
CASRRDRTYGYTF
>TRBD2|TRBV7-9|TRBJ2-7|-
TGTGCCAGCAGCTTAAACGCGGGGGGAGCACCGTACTTC
CASSLNAGGAPYF
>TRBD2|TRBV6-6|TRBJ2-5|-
TGTGCCAGCAGTTCTCGTGGGCGGGGGGGCGTAGGGACCCAGTACTTC
CASSSRGRGGVGTQYF
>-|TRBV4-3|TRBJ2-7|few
TGCGCCAGCAGCCAAGACTACCGACAGACCTACGAGCAGTACTTC
CASSQDYRQTYEQYF
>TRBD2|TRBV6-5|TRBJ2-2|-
TGTGCCAGCAGGACTAGCGGGACCCCCGGAAAGCTGTTTTTT
CASRTSGTPGKLFF
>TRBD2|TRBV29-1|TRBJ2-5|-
TGCAGCGTTGGGGCTAGCGGGAGGGCTCGAGAGACCCAGTACTTC
CSVGASGRARETQYF
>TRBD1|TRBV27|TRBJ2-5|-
TGTGCCAGCAGTTACCTCAGGGGGCAAGAGACCCAGTACTTC
CASSYLRGQETQYF
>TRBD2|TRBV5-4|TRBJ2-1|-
TGTGCCAGCAGCTTGCCGGGGGGCTCCTACAATGAGCAGTTCTTC
CASSLPGGSYNEQFF
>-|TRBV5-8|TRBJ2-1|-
TGTGCCAGCAGTTCCGGGACTCCCATAAATCGGAATGAGCAGTTCTTC
CASSSGTPINRNEQFF
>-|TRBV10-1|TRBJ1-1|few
TGCGCCAGCATGAGGGGAGGGGGGGATGAAGCTTTCTTT
CASMRGGGDEAFF
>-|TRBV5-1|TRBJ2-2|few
TGCGCCAGCAGCCTCCCTGGCGGGTACACCGGGGAGCTGTTTTTT
CASSLPGGYTGELFF
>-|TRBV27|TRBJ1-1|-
TGTGCCAGCCGGCCAAGGACTACCGACCGATACACTGAAGCTTTCTTT
CASRPRTTDRYTEAFF
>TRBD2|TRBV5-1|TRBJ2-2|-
TGCGCCGGAACACCGGGACCGGGGGGCGGGGAGCTGTTTTTT
CAGTPGPGGGELFF
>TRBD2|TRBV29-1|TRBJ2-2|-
TGCAGCGGCCGACTAGCGGGGGGCACCGGGGAGCTGTTTTTT
CSGRLAGGTGELFF
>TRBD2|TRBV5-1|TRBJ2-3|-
TGCGCCAGCAGCTTGTTTATGGCTAGCGGGGATACAGATACGCAGTATTTT
CASSLFMASGDTDTQYF
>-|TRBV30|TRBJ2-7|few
TGTGCCTGGAGTGCGCCGAACGGAGACGAGCAGTACTTC
CAWSAPNGDEQYF
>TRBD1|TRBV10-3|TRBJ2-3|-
TGTGCCATCAGTGAGTCCCTTCCGGGACAGGGGGCGCAGGATACGCAGTATTTT
CAISESLPGQGAQDTQYF
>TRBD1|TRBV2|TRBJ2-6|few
TGTGCCAGCAGTACCCGGGACAGGGGATCTTCTGGGGCCAACGTCCTGACTTTC
CASSTRDRGSSGANVLTF
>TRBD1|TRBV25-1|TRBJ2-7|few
TGTGCCAGTTCGGGACAGGGGGCCTACGAGCAGTACTTC
CASSGQGAYEQYF
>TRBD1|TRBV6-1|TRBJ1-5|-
TGTGCCAGCAGTGCCGACAGGGTAGGAGGTAACAATCAGCCCCAGCATTTT
CASSADRVGGNNQPQHF
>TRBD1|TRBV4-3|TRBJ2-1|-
TGCGCCAGCAGTCGGACAGGGAGTAATGAGCAGTTCTTC
CASSRTGSNEQFF
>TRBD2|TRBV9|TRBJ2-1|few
TGTGCCAGCAGCCCCCGGAGCGAGCGGGGAGAGCAGTTCTTC
CASSPRSERGEQFF
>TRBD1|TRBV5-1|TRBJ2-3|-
TGCGCCAGCCGGGACAGGGTTTCGGTAGATACGCAGTATTTT
CASRDRVSVDTQYF
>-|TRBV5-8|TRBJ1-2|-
TGTGCCAGCAGGACACCAAACTATGGCTACACCTTC
CASRTPNYGYTF
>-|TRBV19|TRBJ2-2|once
TGTGCCAGTAGTATCCTACGGACTGCGGACACCGGGGAGCTGTTTTTT
CASSILRTADTGELFF
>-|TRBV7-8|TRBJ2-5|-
TGTGCCAGCAGCTTAGAGTTCAGGGCTACCACCGGGGAGACCCAGTACTTC
CASSLEFRATTGETQYF
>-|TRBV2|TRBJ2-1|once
TGTGCCAGCAGTGGGACTGAGTATGAGCAGTTCTTC
CASSGTEYEQFF
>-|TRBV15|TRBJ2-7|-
TGTGCCACCAGCTCAGGAGGGCAGCAGTGGTCTACTCAATTCTACGAGCAGTACTTC
CATSSGGQQWSTQFYEQYF
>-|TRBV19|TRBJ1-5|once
TGTGCCAGTAGTATAAGGGGAACAAGGGTAGGTGATCAGCCCCAGCATTTT
CASSIRGTRVGDQPQHF
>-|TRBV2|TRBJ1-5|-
TGTGCCAGCAAAGAGGGTGGGTATAGCAATCAGCCCCAGCATTTT
CASKEGGYSNQPQHF
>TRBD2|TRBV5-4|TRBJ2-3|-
TGTGCCAGCAGCTTGGGGCGGGCTAGCGGGAGGACAGATACGCAGTATTTT
CASSLGRASGRTDTQYF
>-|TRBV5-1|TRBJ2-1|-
TGCGCCAGCAGCTCAGAGGGGGTCTACAATGAGCAGTTCTTC
CASSSEGVYNEQFF
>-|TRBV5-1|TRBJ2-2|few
TGCGCCAGCAGCCCAGGGAAAAGGGACACCGGGGAGCTGTTTTTT
CASSPGKRDTGELFF
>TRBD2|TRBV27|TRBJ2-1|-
TGTGCCAGCAGCGGAGCGGGGGGGCAGGACAATGAGCAGTTCTTC
CASSGAGGQDNEQFF
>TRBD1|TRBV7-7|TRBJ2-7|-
TGTGCCAGCAGCTTAGGAGGGGGCCGCGAGCAGTACTTC
CASSLGGGREQYF
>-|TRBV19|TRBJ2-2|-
TGTGCCAGTAGTATAGGCCAGGGGAACACCGGGGAGCTGTTTTTT
CASSIGQGNTGELFF